The present T cell receptor (beta chain) was sequenced within a study of T cell responses to AZD1222 COVID-19 vaccine. Study summary: The analysis combined second doses at about 4 or about 12 weeks.

Whole-study findings and limits: White British people made up most donors, females outnumbered males, and clonal diversity was possibly underestimated. It was only after the peak T cell response that any repertoires were sampled.

TCRdb's copy holds only in-frame clones and misses some; the assay was immunoSEQ multiplex PCR. This sample has about 260,000 clones; more than 80% occur once, and the top ten carry approximately 0.52%. In regard to this clone: Its antigen is as yet unknown.

CDR1 is MGHDK and CDR2 is SYGVNS in the germline V gene. The V end was cut by 0 bases, the J end by 5 bases, with 16 bases between. CDR3 length equals 16 residues. The sample here was peripheral blood, taken on day 0 of AZD1222 vaccination. The J gene is TRBJ1-2, the V gene TRBV25-1; a possible D gene is TRBD1 (6 bases). This clonotype originated in an adult in good health. CDR3 sequence reads: CASSEYASGGPYGYTF. CDR3 DNA: TGTGCCAGCAGTGAATACGCGTCTGGGGGGCCTTATGGCTACACCTTC.